Included here is one TCR beta chain sequence, with context. No cognate antigen has been identified for it. The sample holds no much larger clone one base away, and base qualities are not on file. The method was the immunoSEQ multiplex PCR assay. The study's processing was this. During preprocessing, nonproductive sequences were removed, as were CDR3s that did not start with C, did not end with F or W, or were shorter than 7 amino acids. Antigen-specific clonotypes were called with the MANAFEST web app on the basis of expansion relative to the reference and to other culture wells. A clone was considered positive if significant expansion relative to the reference culture was observed in 2 of 3 replicate wells at an FDR below 0.05. To be called positive, a clone also had to show significant expansion compared with every other tandem well and an odds ratio greater than 5. After three terminal residues were trimmed from each end, CDR3 homology was quantified as pairwise Levenshtein distance using the stringdist R package. TCRdb holds this immuneACCESS table with in-frame rearrangements only. Some clones are missing; in checked studies, unresolved V genes explain under half, and the rest has no known cause. V and J calls and clone size come straight from that table; D and trimming were deduced from the DNA. The sample profile shows under 20,000 clones; 60% to 75% of them were found once. The ten largest clonotypes hold 30% of the sample.

CD4+ T cells from unexposed donors were collected before the COVID-19 pandemic (2011-2018). After less than 13 days of culture, CD4+ T cells were isolated with the EasySep CD4+ T cell isolation kit. As cell numbers permitted, CD4+ T cells from unexposed donors were tested for reactivity to SARS-CoV-2 S and N and to four common cold coronavirus spike pools. Approximately 2.1 million PBMCs per well were cultured in IMDM with 5% human AB serum and about 10 IU/ml IL-2. Half of the culture medium was replaced with fresh IL-2-containing medium on days 3 and 7. In general, every peptide culture condition was set up in three replicate wells. The leukapheresis product used for the unexposed donors was purchased from a commercial source. Ficoll-Paque PLUS gradient centrifugation was used to isolate PBMCs from either whole blood or leukapheresis product. PBMCs were either cryopreserved at -140 degrees C or used fresh in the expansion assay. The QIAamp Micro DNA Kit was used to extract genomic DNA from the CD4+ T cells.

The data stem from a study of CD4 T cells in relation to SARS-CoV-2 and coronaviruses (dated by TCRdb to about 2021). About the investigation overall: In the ViraFEST assay, PBMCs were cultured with antigen for under 13 days, after which TCR beta CDR3s were sequenced to identify antigen-specific clonal expansions. An HIV-1 Nef peptide pool or a culture without peptide was used as the negative reference condition. The Adaptive Biotechnologies TCR-sequencing kit was used to sequence samples from a few pre-COVID donors and the naive versus memory experiments, whereas other data were Illumina-based. At the level of individual TCR clonotypes, the study measured memory CD4+ T cell crossreactivity between SARS-CoV-2 spike protein and common cold coronavirus spike proteins. Expansion assays from other donors in the study were sequenced with a different, Illumina-based TCR-beta assay. Using patient-derived lymphoblastoid cell lines, the shared crossreactive spike epitopes were mapped to their HLA restriction.

Paper-wide results and their limitations: Compared with monoreactive clones, crossreactive clones had significantly weaker SARS-CoV-2-driven expansion, a result consistent with antigenic imprinting. Because no donor provided both pre-pandemic and post-infection samples, tracing the source of pre-existing responses was limited. Approximately 60% of donors had memory CD4+ clonotypes that crossrecognized SARS-CoV-2 and at least one common cold coronavirus spike. Because the crossreactivity analysis focused on spike protein, crossreactivity against other viral proteins was not assessed. Small numbers of patients and of tested TCRs limited the study.

There are 15 amino acids in the CDR3, from cysteine to phenylalanine inclusive. CDR3 DNA is the only sequence kept; it has 45 bases, read in frame from the first base. Trimming removed 8 bases from V and 5 bases from J, leaving 19 bases between the germline ends. The germline V gene encodes CDR1 MNHEY and CDR2 SMNVEV (reference sequence). This sequence was found in a human donor in good health. Specimen: CD4+ T cells from PBMCs, cultured in vitro. The rearranged segments are TRBV27 and TRBJ2-1, with the D gene not clear enough to name. The sequenced DNA: TGTGCCAGCCACCCCCGGCACCTACGCAACAATGAGCAGTTCTTC. Translation gives CASHPRHLRNNEQFF.